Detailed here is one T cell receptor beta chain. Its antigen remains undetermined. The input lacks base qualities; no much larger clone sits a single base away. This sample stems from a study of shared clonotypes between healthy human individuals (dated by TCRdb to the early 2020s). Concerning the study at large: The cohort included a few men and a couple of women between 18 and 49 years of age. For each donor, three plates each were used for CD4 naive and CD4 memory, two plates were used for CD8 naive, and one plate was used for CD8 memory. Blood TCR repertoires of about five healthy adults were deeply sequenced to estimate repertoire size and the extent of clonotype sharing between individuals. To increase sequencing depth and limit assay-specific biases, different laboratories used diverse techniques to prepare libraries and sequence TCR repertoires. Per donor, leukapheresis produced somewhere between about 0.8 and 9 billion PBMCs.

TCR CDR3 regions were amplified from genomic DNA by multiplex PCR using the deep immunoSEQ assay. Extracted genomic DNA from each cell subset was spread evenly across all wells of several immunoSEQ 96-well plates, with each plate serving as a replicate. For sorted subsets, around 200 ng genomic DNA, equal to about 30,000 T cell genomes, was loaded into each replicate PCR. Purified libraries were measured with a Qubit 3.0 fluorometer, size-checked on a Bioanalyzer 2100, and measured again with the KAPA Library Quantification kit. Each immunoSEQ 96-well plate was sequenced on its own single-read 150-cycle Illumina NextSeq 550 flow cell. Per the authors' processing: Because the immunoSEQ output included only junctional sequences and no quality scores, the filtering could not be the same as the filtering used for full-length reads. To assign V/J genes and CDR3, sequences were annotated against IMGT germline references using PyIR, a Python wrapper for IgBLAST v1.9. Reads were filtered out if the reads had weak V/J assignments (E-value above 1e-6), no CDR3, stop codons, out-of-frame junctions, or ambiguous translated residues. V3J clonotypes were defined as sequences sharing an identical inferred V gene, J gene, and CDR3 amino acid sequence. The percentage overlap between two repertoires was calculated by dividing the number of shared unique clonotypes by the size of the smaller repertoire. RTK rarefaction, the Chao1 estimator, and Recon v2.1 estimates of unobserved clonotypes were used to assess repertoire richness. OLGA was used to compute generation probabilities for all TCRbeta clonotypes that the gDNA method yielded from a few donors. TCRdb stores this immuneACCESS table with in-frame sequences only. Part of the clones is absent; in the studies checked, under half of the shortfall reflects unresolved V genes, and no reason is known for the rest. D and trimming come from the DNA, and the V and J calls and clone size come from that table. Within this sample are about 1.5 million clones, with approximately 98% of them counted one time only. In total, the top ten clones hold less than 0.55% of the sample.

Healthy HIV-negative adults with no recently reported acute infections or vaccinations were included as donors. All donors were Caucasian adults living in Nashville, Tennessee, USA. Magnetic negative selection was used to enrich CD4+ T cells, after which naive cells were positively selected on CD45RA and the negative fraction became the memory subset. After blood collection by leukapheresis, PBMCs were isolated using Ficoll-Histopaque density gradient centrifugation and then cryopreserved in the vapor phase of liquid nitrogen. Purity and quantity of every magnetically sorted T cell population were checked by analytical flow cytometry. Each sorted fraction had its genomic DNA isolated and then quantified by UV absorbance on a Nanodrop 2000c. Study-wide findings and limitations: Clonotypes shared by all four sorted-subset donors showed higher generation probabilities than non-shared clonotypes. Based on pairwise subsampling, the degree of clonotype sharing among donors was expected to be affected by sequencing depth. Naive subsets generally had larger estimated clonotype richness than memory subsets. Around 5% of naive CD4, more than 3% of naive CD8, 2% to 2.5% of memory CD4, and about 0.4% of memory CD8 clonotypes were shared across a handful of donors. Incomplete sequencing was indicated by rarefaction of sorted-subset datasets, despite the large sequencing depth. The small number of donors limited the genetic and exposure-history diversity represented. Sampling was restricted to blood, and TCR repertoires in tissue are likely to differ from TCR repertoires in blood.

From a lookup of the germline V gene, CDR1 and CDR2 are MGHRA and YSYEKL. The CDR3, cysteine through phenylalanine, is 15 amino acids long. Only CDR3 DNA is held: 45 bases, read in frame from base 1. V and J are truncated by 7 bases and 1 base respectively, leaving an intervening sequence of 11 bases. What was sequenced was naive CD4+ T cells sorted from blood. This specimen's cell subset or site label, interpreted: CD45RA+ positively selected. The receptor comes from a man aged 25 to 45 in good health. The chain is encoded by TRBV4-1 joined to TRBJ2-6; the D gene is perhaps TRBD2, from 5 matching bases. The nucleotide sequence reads TGCGCCAGCACCACGGGGAAATCTGGGGCCAACGTCCTGACTTTC. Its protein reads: CASTTGKSGANVLTF.